This is a list of T cell receptor beta chains from one sample in a study of T cells in Graves' hyperthyroidism and ophthalmopathy. TCRdb re-derived calls from the multiplex PCR reads in MiXCR, one entry per CDR3 protein. The repertoire consists of some 650,000 distinct CDR3 sequences, with about 16% occurring once and the leading ten covering roughly 3.4%. The sample consisted of blood. All receptors come from a middle-aged woman with Graves' ophthalmopathy. CDR3s include the opening cysteine and the closing phenylalanine or tryptophan. A D gene is named only where the DNA matches it firmly. Size tells how often a clone was seen (once, few, many) or the class of an expanded clone, and some rows leave it out.

d_gene | j_gene | v_gene | abundance | CDR3aa | CDR3nt
TRBD1 | TRBJ2-2 | TRBV2 | many | CASSEGQGDTGELFF | TGTGCCAGCAGTGAAGGACAGGGTGACACCGGGGAGCTGTTTTTT
. | TRBJ1-5 | TRBV6-2/TRBV6-3 | many | CASTERGGQPQHF | TGTGCCAGCACGGAAAGAGGTGGACAGCCCCAGCATTTT
. | TRBJ2-4 | TRBV20-1 | . | CSASSRAAPLNIQYF | TGCAGTGCTAGCAGCAGGGCGGCCCCTTTAAACATTCAGTACTTC
. | TRBJ2-7 | TRBV12-3/TRBV12-4 | many | CASSLSGQRSWQYF | TGTGCCAGCAGTTTGTCGGGACAACGGTCTTGGCAGTACTTC
. | TRBJ2-6 | TRBV5-4 | . | CASSVLGANVLTF | TGTGCCAGCAGCGTATTGGGGGCCAACGTCCTGACTTTC
TRBD2 | TRBJ2-3 | TRBV6-2/TRBV6-3 | few | CATDAGVPDTQYF | TGTGCCACCGACGCGGGAGTCCCAGATACGCAGTATTTT
. | TRBJ2-1 | TRBV27 | few | CASSPRKATSSYNEQFF | TGTGCCAGCAGTCCCCGGAAAGCGACGAGCTCCTACAATGAGCAGTTCTTC
TRBD1 | TRBJ1-4 | TRBV7-9 | many | CASSPLRGQGDEKLFF | TGTGCCAGCAGCCCACTTAGGGGACAGGGTGATGAAAAACTGTTTTTT
TRBD2 | TRBJ2-7 | TRBV10-3 | . | CAISESRTSGYEQYF | TGTGCCATCAGTGAGTCTAGGACTAGCGGCTACGAGCAGTACTTC
. | TRBJ2-2 | TRBV2 | many | CASKGELARQFPGELFF | TGTGCCAGCAAGGGGGAACTAGCCCGACAATTTCCCGGGGAGCTGTTTTTT
. | TRBJ2-3 | TRBV12-3/TRBV12-4 | many | CASTPGRHRTDTQYF | TGTGCCAGCACCCCTGGGAGACACCGCACAGATACGCAGTATTTT
. | TRBJ2-7 | TRBV2 | . | CASSYTVQPSSPYEQYF | TGTGCCAGCAGTTACACTGTCCAGCCGTCTTCCCCCTACGAGCAGTACTTC
. | TRBJ2-2 | TRBV4-1 | . | CASSLDPRIAGELFF | TGCGCCAGCAGCCTTGACCCGAGGATCGCCGGGGAGCTGTTTTTT
TRBD2 | TRBJ2-3 | TRBV12-3/TRBV12-4 | once | CASSPSGDVTDTQYF | TGTGCCAGCAGTCCTAGCGGAGATGTCACAGATACGCAGTATTTT
. | TRBJ2-7 | TRBV11-2 | . | CASSTDFGNEQYF | TGTGCCAGCAGCACAGACTTCGGCAATGAGCAGTACTTC
. | TRBJ1-6 | TRBV14 | . | CASSRQENSPLHF | TGTGCCAGCAGCCGACAGGAGAATTCACCCCTCCACTTT
. | TRBJ2-7 | TRBV18 | many | CASSPLPRGHDEQYF | TGTGCCAGCTCACCACTCCCACGGGGGCACGACGAGCAGTACTTC
. | TRBJ1-2 | TRBV19 | once | CASSRDGLNNYGYTF | TGTGCCAGTTCCCGGGACGGACTTAACAACTATGGCTACACCTTC
TRBD1 | TRBJ2-7 | TRBV6-1 | many | CASRGTGLHEQYF | TGTGCCAGCAGGGGGACAGGGTTGCACGAGCAGTACTTC
. | TRBJ2-7 | TRBV20-1 | few | CSARATDEQYF | TGCAGTGCTAGGGCAACGGACGAGCAGTACTTC
TRBD1 | TRBJ1-5 | TRBV12-3/TRBV12-4 | . | CASRARGGADSNQPQHF | TGTGCCAGCAGGGCCAGGGGGGGGGCGGATAGCAATCAGCCCCAGCATTTT
TRBD1 | TRBJ1-1 | TRBV6-5 | . | CASSYSTGVNTEAFF | TGTGCCAGCAGTTACTCGACAGGGGTGAACACTGAAGCTTTCTTT
TRBD2 | TRBJ2-1 | TRBV18 | few | CASSPRSGVSYNEQFF | TGTGCCAGCTCACCACGTAGCGGGGTCTCCTACAATGAGCAGTTCTTC
. | TRBJ2-7 | TRBV29-1 | few | CSVVGESSYEQYF | TGCAGCGTTGTTGGGGAGAGCTCCTACGAGCAGTACTTC
. | TRBJ2-3 | TRBV18 | . | CASSPGAPGTFADTQYF | TGTGCCAGCTCACCCGGAGCGCCGGGGACGTTCGCAGATACGCAGTATTTT
. | TRBJ1-2 | TRBV6-1 | . | CASSGGTVLSGYTF | TGTGCCAGCAGTGGCGGGACGGTCTTGAGTGGCTACACCTTC
TRBD1 | TRBJ2-3 | TRBV5-5 | many | CASSSGGQDGTDTQYF | TGTGCCAGCAGCTCTGGGGGACAGGACGGCACAGATACGCAGTATTTT
. | TRBJ2-1 | TRBV2 | many | CASSGMEGVVHNEQFF | TGTGCCAGCAGTGGCATGGAGGGAGTGGTCCACAATGAGCAGTTCTTC
. | TRBJ2-5 | TRBV5-1 | many | CASSLAARTETQYF | TGCGCCAGCAGCTTGGCAGCTAGGACAGAGACCCAGTACTTC
TRBD2 | TRBJ2-5 | TRBV12-3/TRBV12-4 | many | CASRPTSGDKETQYF | TGTGCCAGCAGGCCTACTAGCGGGGATAAAGAGACCCAGTACTTC
. | TRBJ1-3 | TRBV7-3 | many | CASSASSSSGNTIYF | TGTGCCAGCAGCGCTTCCTCCTCTTCTGGAAACACCATATATTTT
. | TRBJ2-3 | TRBV19 | few | CASSIRVSSTDTQYF | TGTGCCAGTAGTATACGGGTCTCTAGCACAGATACGCAGTATTTT
. | TRBJ1-3 | TRBV5-6 | few | CASSQKTNSGNTIYF | TGTGCCAGCAGCCAAAAAACCAACTCTGGAAACACCATATATTTT
TRBD1 | TRBJ1-1 | TRBV12-3/TRBV12-4 | many | CASSRGQRNTEAFF | TGTGCCAGCAGCAGGGGGCAGAGGAACACTGAAGCTTTCTTT
TRBD2 | TRBJ2-1 | TRBV20-1 | many | CSARAAGGPYNEQFF | TGCAGTGCTAGGGCCGCGGGGGGCCCCTACAATGAGCAGTTCTTC
TRBD1 | TRBJ1-6 | TRBV20-1 | few | CSARPGQGAYSPLHF | TGCAGTGCTAGACCGGGACAGGGGGCGTATTCACCCCTCCACTTT
TRBD1 | TRBJ2-3 | TRBV20-1 | many | CSAPDRGSPTDTQYF | TGCAGTGCTCCCGACAGGGGGAGCCCAACAGATACGCAGTATTTT
. | TRBJ1-6 | TRBV2 | many | CASRIRDAIYPLHF | TGTGCCAGCAGGATCCGGGACGCCATTTATCCCCTCCACTTT
. | TRBJ2-7 | TRBV28 | many | CASSLQGGQYF | TGTGCCAGCAGTTTACAGGGAGGGCAGTACTTC
. | TRBJ1-1 | TRBV18 | many | CASSEGSSTEAFF | TGTGCCAGCTCAGAGGGATCGAGCACTGAAGCTTTCTTT
TRBD1 | TRBJ1-1 | TRBV6-1 | many | CASSRDRGQREAFF | TGTGCCAGCAGCAGGGACAGGGGGCAGAGGGAAGCTTTCTTT
TRBD2 | TRBJ2-1 | TRBV25-1 | many | CASSELSGGAYNEQFF | TGTGCCAGCAGTGAGCTAAGCGGGGGGGCCTACAATGAGCAGTTCTTC
. | TRBJ1-1 | TRBV19 | many | CASSILGATEAFF | TGTGCCAGTAGTATATTGGGAGCCACTGAAGCTTTCTTT
. | TRBJ2-7 | TRBV11-2 | many | CASSLVRAGVYEQYF | TGTGCCAGCAGCTTAGTTAGGGCAGGGGTCTACGAGCAGTACTTC
TRBD1 | TRBJ2-1 | TRBV7-9 | few | CASSPRTGTGGFYNEQFF | TGTGCCAGCAGCCCCCGAACCGGTACAGGGGGCTTCTACAATGAGCAGTTCTTC
TRBD2 | TRBJ2-1 | TRBV24-1 | few | CATSDPGLAGGNEQFF | TGTGCCACCAGTGACCCGGGACTAGCGGGAGGAAATGAGCAGTTCTTC
. | TRBJ2-4 | TRBV12-3/TRBV12-4 | . | CASSPIGGLGIDIQYF | TGTGCCAGCAGCCCAATAGGGGGGTTAGGGATAGACATTCAGTACTTC
. | TRBJ1-2 | TRBV20-1 | . | CSARDLGGGQNYGYTF | TGCAGTGCTAGAGATCTGGGTGGAGGGCAGAACTATGGCTACACCTTC
TRBD2 | TRBJ2-7 | TRBV27 | many | CASSFSGRAEDYEQYF | TGTGCCAGCAGTTTTAGCGGGAGGGCCGAAGATTACGAGCAGTACTTC
TRBD2 | TRBJ2-7 | TRBV20-1 | many | CSARDPREVSYEQYF | TGCAGTGCTAGAGATCCCCGGGAGGTTTCCTACGAGCAGTACTTC
TRBD1 | TRBJ1-2 | TRBV2 | many | CASNRQGYGYTF | TGTGCCAGCAATCGACAGGGCTATGGCTACACCTTC
TRBD1 | TRBJ1-5 | TRBV6-1 | . | CASKKQGYNQPQHF | TGTGCCAGCAAGAAACAGGGGTACAATCAGCCCCAGCATTTT